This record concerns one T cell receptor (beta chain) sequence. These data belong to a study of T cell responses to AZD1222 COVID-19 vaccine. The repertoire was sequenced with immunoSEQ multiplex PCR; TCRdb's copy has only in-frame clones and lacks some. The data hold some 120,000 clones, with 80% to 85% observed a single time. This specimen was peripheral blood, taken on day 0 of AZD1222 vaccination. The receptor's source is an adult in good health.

The CDR3, as DNA: TGTGCCAGCAGCTCCGCCGGGGGGGGAGAGACCCAGTACTTC. The encoded protein is CASSSAGGGETQYF. V is TRBV7-2 and J is TRBJ2-5; TRBD2 agrees at 8 bases. CDR3 size: 14 residues. V gave up 4 bases and J gave up 4 bases; unmatched junction bases: 5. Per germline, CDR1 SGHTA and CDR2 FQGNSA. Full variable domain (remainder filled in from reference TRBV7-2 and TRBJ2-5): GAGVSQSPSNKVTEKGKDVELRCDPISGHTALYWYRQSLGQGLEFLIYFQGNSAPDKSGLPSDRFSAERTGGSVSTLTIQRTQQEDSAVYLCASSSAGGGETQYFGPGTRLLVL.